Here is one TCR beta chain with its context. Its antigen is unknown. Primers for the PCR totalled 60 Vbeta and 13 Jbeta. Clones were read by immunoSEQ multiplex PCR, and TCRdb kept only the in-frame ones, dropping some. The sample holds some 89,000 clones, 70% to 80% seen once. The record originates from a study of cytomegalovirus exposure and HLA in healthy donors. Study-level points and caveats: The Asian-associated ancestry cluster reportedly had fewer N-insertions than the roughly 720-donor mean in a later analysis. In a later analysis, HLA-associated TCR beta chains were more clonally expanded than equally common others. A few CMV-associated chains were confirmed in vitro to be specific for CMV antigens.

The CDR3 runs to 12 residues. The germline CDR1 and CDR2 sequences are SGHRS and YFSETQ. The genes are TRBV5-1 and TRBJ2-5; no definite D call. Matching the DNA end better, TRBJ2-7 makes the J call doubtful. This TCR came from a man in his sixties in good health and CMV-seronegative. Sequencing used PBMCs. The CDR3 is CASSLGGGEQYF. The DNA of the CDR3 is TGCGCCAGCAGCTTGGGTGGCGGCGAGCAGTACTTC.